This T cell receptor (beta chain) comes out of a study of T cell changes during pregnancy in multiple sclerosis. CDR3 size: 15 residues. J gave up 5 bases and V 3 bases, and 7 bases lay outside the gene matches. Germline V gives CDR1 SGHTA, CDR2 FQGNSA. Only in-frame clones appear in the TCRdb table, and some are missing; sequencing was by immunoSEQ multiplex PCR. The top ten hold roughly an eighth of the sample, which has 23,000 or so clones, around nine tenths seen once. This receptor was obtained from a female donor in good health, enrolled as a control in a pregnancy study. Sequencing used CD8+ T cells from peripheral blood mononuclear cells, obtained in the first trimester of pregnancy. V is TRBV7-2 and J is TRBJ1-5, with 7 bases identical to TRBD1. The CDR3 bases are TGTGCCAGCAGCTTGGGGCAGGGGGGTGATCAGCCCCAGCATTTT. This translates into CASSLGQGGDQPQHF.